These 5 T cell receptor beta chains came from one sample sequenced in a study of early T cells in non-severe SARS-CoV-2 infection. TCRdb re-called the 5' RACE reads through MiXCR, storing one row per CDR3 protein. The table shows more than 50,000 distinct CDR3 sequences, with 10% to 15% occurring only once. The specimen was whole blood, collected at baseline. These receptors came from an adult who was a healthcare worker with PCR-confirmed SARS-CoV-2 infection or an uninfected control (not recorded which).

The V call is TRBV6-2 or TRBV6-3, the J call TRBJ2-1; possibly TRBD2 for D (6 bases). The CDR3 contains 15 residues. Per the germline V gene, CDR1 is MNHEY and CDR2 is SVGEGT. Trimming shortened V by 0 bases and J by 12 bases, and 18 bases separated the two germline ends. In nucleotides, the CDR3 is TGTGCCAGCAGTTACTCGGCAGCGGGCGAGATCGGGCAGTTCTTC. This encodes CASSYSAAGEIGQFF.

This clonotype showed up many times. The gene calls are TRBV7-2 and TRBJ1-4; D perhaps matches TRBD1 (5 bases). The CDR3 sequence is 16 residues long. Trimming pared 1 base from V and 6 bases from J, leaving 15 bases between. Looked up from germline, CDR1 is SGHTA and CDR2 is FQGNSA. This chain's CDR3 is CASSLVRMAGDEKLFF. The CDR3 bases are TGTGCCAGCAGCTTAGTACGAATGGCGGGGGATGAAAAACTGTTTTTT.

This clonotype was counted at least ten times. The chain joins TRBV11-2 to TRBJ2-5, with 10 bases identical to TRBD1. The CDR3 loop spans 14 amino acids. The germline V gene encodes CDR1 SGHAT and CDR2 FQNNGV. V was clipped by 4 bases and J by 4 bases; unmatched bases: 3. The CDR3 nucleotides read TGTGCCAGCAGCTCTCGGACAGGGGGAGAGACCCAGTACTTC. Protein product: CASSSRTGGETQYF.

This chain links TRBV11-2 with TRBJ2-3; 10 bases agree with TRBD2. The CDR3 runs 19 residues. Trimming took 3 bases from V and 2 from J; bases not matched to a gene: 14. Germline CDR1 SGHAT, CDR2 FQNNGV. Written as DNA, the CDR3 is TGTGCCAGCAGCTTCCCCGCTAGGGTAGCGGGAGGTTCCACAGATACGCAGTATTTT. Protein sequence: CASSFPARVAGGSTDTQYF.

The chain couples TRBV5-6 to TRBJ2-7; unclear D gene. Germline V gene data show CDR1 as SGHDT and CDR2 as YYEEEE. The V gene lost 3 bases and the J gene lost 2 bases, with 6 bases spanning the gap. The CDR3 is made up of 12 amino acids. The CDR3 nucleotides are TGTGCCAGCAGCTCAGAAGCCTACGAGCAGTACTTC. Amino acids: CASSSEAYEQYF. The full variable domain, in which reference TRBV5-6 and TRBJ2-7 provide the parts outside the CDR3, is DAGVTQSPTHLIKTRGQQVTLRCSPKSGHDTVSWYQQALGQGPQFIFQYYEEEERQRGNFPDRFSGHQFPNYSSELNVNALLLGDSALYLCASSSEAYEQYFGPGTRLTVT.